This T cell receptor beta chain comes out of a study of beta chain features in type 1 diabetes. Expressed TCRB transcripts were sequenced because the entire RNA isolate underwent reverse transcription. Sequencing was performed with immunoSEQ multiplex PCR; in TCRdb, only in-frame clones are kept and a portion is missing. The sample gives 810,000 or so clones, under 20% of which show up once; 0.023% is in the top ten. Germline V gene sequence: CDR1 MDHEN, CDR2 SYDVKM. V gave up 6 bases and J gave up 4 bases, with 13 bases separating them. CDR3 length: 14 amino acids. Notes on the study in general: There was a moderate but significant shortening of TCRB CDR3s in all four CD4+ subsets of Type 1 diabetes patients. Cells expressing TCR highly could be over-represented by cDNA sequencing.

As for this clone: Antigen: not known.

Material: naive CD4+ T cells from blood. The chain combines TRBV28 with TRBJ1-5, with D unclear. This clonotype was sampled from a woman aged 18-29 years in good health. In DNA form, the CDR3 reads TGTGCCAGCAGGCTTAGGACGGGTAATCAGCCCCAGCATTTT. It yields the protein CASRLRTGNQPQHF.